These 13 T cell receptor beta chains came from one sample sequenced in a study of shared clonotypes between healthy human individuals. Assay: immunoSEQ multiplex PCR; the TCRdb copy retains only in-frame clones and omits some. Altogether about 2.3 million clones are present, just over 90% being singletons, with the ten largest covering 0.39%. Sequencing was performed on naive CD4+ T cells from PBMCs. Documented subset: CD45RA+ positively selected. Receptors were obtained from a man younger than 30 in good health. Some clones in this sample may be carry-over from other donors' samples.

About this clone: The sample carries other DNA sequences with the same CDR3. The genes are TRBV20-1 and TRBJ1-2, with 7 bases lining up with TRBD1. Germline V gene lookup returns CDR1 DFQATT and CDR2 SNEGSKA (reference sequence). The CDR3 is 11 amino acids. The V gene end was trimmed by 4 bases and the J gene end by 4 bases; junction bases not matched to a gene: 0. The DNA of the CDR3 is TGCAGTGCTACAGGGGGCTATGGCTACACCTTC. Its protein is CSATGGYGYTF.

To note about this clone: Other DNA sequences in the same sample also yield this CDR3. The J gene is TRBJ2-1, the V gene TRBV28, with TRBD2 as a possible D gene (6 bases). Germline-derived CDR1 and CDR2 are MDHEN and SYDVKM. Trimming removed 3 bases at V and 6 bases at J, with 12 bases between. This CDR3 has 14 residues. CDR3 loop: CASSLGGSVNEQFF. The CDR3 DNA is TGTGCCAGCAGTTTGGGGGGTAGCGTCAATGAGCAGTTCTTC.

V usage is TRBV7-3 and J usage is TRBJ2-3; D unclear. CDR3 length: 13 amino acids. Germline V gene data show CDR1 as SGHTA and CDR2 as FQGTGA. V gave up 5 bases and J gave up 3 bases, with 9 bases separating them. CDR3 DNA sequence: TGTGCCAGCAGCCCCTCCGATACAGATACGCAGTATTTT. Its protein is CASSPSDTDTQYF.

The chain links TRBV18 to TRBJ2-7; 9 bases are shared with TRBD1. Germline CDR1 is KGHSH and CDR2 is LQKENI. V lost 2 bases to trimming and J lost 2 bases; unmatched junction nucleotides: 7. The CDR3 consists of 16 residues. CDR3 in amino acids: CASSPGGTGKPYEQYF. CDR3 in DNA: TGTGCCAGCTCACCAGGCGGGACAGGGAAACCCTACGAGCAGTACTTC.

The CDR3 DNA follows: TGTGCCAGCAGCTCCGAGGAGTTGGATCAGCCCCAGCATTTT. It specifies CASSSEELDQPQHF. The chain couples TRBV7-2 to TRBJ1-5; D is unresolved. Germline V gives CDR1 SGHTA, CDR2 FQGNSA. Between the trimmed V and J ends, which lost 4 bases and 5 bases, there was a span of 12 bases. There are 14 residues in the CDR3.

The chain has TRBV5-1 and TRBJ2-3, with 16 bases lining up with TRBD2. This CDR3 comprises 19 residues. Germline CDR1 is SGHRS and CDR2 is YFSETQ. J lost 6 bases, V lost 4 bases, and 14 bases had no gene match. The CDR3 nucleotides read TGCGCCAGCAGCACCGGCACGCCGGGACTAGCGGGAGGGCCGGATACGCAGTATTTT. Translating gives CASSTGTPGLAGGPDTQYF.

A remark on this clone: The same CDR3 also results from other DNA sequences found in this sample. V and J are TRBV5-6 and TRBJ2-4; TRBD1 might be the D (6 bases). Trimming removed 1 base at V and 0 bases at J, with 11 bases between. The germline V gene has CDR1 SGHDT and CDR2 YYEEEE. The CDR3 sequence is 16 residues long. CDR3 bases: TGTGCCAGCAGCTTGAGGTCAGGGGTAGCCAAAAACATTCAGTACTTC. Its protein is CASSLRSGVAKNIQYF.

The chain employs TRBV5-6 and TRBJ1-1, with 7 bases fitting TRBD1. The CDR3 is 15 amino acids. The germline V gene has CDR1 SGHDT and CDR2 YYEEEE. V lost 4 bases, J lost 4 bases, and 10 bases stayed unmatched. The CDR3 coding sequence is TGTGCCAGCAGCCTAGGGGATAGGGGGCCCACTGAAGCTTTCTTT. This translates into CASSLGDRGPTEAFF. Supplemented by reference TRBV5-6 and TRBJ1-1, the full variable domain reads DAGVTQSPTHLIKTRGQQVTLRCSPKSGHDTVSWYQQALGQGPQFIFQYYEEEERQRGNFPDRFSGHQFPNYSSELNVNALLLGDSALYLCASSLGDRGPTEAFFGQGTRLTVV.

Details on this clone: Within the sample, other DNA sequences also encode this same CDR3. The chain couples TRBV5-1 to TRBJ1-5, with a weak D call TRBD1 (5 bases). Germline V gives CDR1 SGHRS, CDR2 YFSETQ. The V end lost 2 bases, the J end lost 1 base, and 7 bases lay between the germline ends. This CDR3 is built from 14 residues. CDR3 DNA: TGCGCCAGCAGCTTTGGGGGAAGCAATCAGCCCCAGCATTTT. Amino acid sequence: CASSFGGSNQPQHF.

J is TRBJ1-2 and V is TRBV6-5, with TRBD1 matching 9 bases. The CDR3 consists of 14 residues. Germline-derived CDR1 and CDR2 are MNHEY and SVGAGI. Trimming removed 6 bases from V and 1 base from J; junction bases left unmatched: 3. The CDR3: CASRTGQGNYGYTF. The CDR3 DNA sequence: TGTGCCAGCAGGACGGGACAGGGTAACTATGGCTACACCTTC.

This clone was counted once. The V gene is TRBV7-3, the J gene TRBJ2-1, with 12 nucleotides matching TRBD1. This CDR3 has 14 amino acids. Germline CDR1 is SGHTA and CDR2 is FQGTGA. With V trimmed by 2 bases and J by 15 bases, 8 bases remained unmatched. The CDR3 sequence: CASSLLGTGGARFF. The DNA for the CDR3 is TGTGCCAGCAGCTTATTAGGGACAGGGGGCGCGAGGTTCTTC.

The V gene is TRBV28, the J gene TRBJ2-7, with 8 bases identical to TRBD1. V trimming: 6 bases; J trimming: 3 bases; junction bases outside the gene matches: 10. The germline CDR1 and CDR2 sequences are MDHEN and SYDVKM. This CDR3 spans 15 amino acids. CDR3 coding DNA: TGTGCCAGCAGGCTCCGGACAGGGATAAACTACGAGCAGTACTTC. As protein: CASRLRTGINYEQYF.

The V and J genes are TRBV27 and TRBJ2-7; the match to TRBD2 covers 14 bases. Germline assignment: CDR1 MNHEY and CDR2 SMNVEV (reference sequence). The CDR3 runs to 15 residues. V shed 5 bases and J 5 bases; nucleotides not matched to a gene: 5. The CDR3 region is CASSLSGLAGDEQYF. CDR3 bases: TGTGCCAGCAGTCTTTCGGGACTAGCGGGAGACGAGCAGTACTTC.